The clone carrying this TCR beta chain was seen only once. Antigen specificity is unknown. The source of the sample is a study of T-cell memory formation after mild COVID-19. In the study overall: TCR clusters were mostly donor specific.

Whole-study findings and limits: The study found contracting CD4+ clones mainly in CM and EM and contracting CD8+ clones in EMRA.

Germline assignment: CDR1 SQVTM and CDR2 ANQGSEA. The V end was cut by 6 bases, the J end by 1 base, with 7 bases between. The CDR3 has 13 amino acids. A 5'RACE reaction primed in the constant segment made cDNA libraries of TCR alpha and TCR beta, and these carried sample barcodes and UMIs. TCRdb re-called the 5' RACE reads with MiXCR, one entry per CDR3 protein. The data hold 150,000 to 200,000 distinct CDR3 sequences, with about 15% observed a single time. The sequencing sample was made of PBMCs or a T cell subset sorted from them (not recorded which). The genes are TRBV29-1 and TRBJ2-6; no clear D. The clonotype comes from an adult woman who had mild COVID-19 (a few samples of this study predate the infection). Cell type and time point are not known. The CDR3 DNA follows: TGCAGCGTATATTTATCTGGGGCCAACGTCCTGACTTTC. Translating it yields CSVYLSGANVLTF. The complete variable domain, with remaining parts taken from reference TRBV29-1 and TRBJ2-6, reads SAVISQKPSRDICQRGTSLTIQCQVDSQVTMMFWYRQQPGQSLTLIATANQGSEATYESGFVIDKFPISRPNLTFSTLTVSNMSPEDSSIYLCSVYLSGANVLTFGAGSRLTVL.